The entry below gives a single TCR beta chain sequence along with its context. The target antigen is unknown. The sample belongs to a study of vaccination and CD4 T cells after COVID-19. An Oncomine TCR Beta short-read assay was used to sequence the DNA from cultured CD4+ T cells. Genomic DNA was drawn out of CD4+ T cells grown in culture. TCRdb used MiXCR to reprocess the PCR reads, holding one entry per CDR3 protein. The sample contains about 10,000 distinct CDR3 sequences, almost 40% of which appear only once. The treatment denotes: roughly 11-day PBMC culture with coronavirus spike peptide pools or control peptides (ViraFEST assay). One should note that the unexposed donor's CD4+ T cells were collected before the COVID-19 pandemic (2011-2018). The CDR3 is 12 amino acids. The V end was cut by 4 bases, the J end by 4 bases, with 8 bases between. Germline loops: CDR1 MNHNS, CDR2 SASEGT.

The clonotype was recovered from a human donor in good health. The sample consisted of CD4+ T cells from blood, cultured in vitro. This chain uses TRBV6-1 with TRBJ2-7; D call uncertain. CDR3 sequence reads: CASSGRIYEQYF. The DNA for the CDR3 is TGTGCCAGCAGTGGGCGGATTTACGAGCAGTACTTC.